The next 7 T cell receptor beta chains were all read from a single sample in a study of OX40 agonist ivuxolimab in advanced cancers. Sequencing was performed with immunoSEQ multiplex PCR; in TCRdb, only in-frame clones are kept and a portion is missing. The profile covers about 91,000 clones, with roughly 86% appearing a single time and about 4.5% taken by the ten largest. Here the sequenced sample was CD4+ or CD8+ T cells sorted from blood, taken in a trial of the OX40 agonist ivuxolimab. The receptors derive from an adult with an advanced solid tumor such as melanoma, head and neck, liver or kidney cancer.

This chain joins TRBV11-3 and TRBJ2-5; 7 bases agree with TRBD2. V gave up 0 bases and J gave up 7 bases; unmatched junction bases: 5. Germline CDR1 is SGHNT and CDR2 is YENEEA. CDR3 length: 14 residues. CDR3 nucleotide sequence: TGTGCCAGCAGCTTAGACGCGGGAGCCGGGACCCAGTACTTC. It codes for CASSLDAGAGTQYF. The entire variable domain, with the rest obtained from reference TRBV11-3 and TRBJ2-5, is as follows: EAGVVQSPRYKIIEKKQPVAFWCNPISGHNTLYWYLQNLGQGPELLIRYENEEAVDDSQLPKDRFSAERLKGVDSTLKIQPAELGDSAVYLCASSLDAGAGTQYFGPGTRLLVL.

The chain recombines TRBV16 with TRBJ1-2, with 9 bases aligning to TRBD1. Germline CDR1 and CDR2: KGHSY and FQNENV. The CDR3 loop spans 14 amino acids. The junction had 6 bases not matched to a gene; V was cut back by 4 bases and J by 6 bases. DNA of the CDR3: TGTGCCAGCAGCCTTACAGGGGGCGCGGATGGCTACACCTTC. This encodes CASSLTGGADGYTF.

The rearrangement links TRBV11-1 to TRBJ2-1; 14 nucleotides match TRBD2. The germline V gene encodes CDR1 SGHAT and CDR2 FQDESV (reference sequence). The CDR3 has 15 residues. V was pared by 3 bases and J by 5 bases, with 0 bases of the junction left unmatched. This CDR3 reads CASSLGLAGDNEQFF. Here the CDR3 DNA reads TGTGCCAGCAGCTTGGGACTAGCGGGAGACAATGAGCAGTTCTTC.

This chain connects TRBV28 to TRBJ2-5; the D is unclear. Per germline, CDR1 MDHEN and CDR2 SYDVKM. This CDR3 spans 15 amino acids. Deletions cut 5 bases from V and 0 bases from J, with 13 bases between. The CDR3 sequence: CASSPLISDQETQYF. The CDR3 DNA is TGTGCCAGCAGTCCCCTCATCTCAGACCAAGAGACCCAGTACTTC. Supplemented by reference TRBV28 and TRBJ2-5, the full variable domain reads DVKVTQSSRYLVKRTGEKVFLECVQDMDHENMFWYRQDPGLGLRLIYFSYDVKMKEKGDIPEGYSVSREKKERFSLILESASTNQTSMYLCASSPLISDQETQYFGPGTRLLVL.

This sequence joins TRBV10-3 and TRBJ1-2; D ambiguous. CDR1 and CDR2 from the germline V gene are ENHRY and SYGVKD. V was clipped by 8 bases and J by 0 bases, with 10 bases between them. The CDR3 runs 13 residues. The CDR3 sequence: CAIGNTSNYGYTF. CDR3 DNA: TGTGCCATCGGTAACACCTCTAACTATGGCTACACCTTC.

The DNA for the CDR3 is TGTGCCAGCAGCCAAGGAATCTACAATGAGCAGTTCTTC. Amino acid sequence: CASSQGIYNEQFF. The chain is built from TRBV14 and TRBJ2-1; no reliable D call. Germline CDR1 SGHDN, CDR2 FVKESK. The CDR3 covers 13 residues. The ends were cut back, 1 base at V and 3 bases at J, with 4 bases in the middle. The full variable domain, with the rest looked up from reference TRBV14 and TRBJ2-1, is EAGVTQFPSHSVIEKGQTVTLRCDPISGHDNLYWYRRVMGKEIKFLLHFVKESKQDESGMPNNRFLAERTGGTYSTLKVQPAELEDSGVYFCASSQGIYNEQFFGPGTRLTVL.

Concerning this clone itself: Its ends do not fully match the called genes, so a read error is possible. The chain uses TRBV7-7 and TRBJ2-2; D call uncertain. Germline loops: CDR1 SSHAT, CDR2 FNYEAQ (reference sequence). The CDR3 runs to 15 residues. CDR3 DNA sequence: TGTGCTAGCAGCCTTGGGTCTTCGAACACCGGGGAGCTGTTTTTT. It encodes CASSLGSSNTGELFF.